The clone carrying this T cell receptor beta chain was seen repeatedly, ten times or more. The CDR3 contains 10 residues. CDR1 and CDR2 (germline): MNHEY, SMNVEV (reference sequence). V lost 6 bases and J lost 4, with 1 base in between. TCRbeta library preparation incorporated unique molecular identifiers. TCRdb ran MiXCR on the PCR reads and lists one entry per CDR3 protein. The sample carries roughly 20,000 distinct CDR3 sequences, approximately 10% recorded once. This entry is derived from a study of T-cell reconstitution after alpha-beta-depleted transplantation in children. The gene calls are TRBV27 and TRBJ2-4; D is unresolved. The TCR was taken from a human donor who donated a stem cell graft to a child with chronic granulomatous disease. The sample in question was PBMCs from the stem cell graft donor, obtained from the stem cell graft. This CDR3 reads CASRKNIQYF. Written as DNA, the CDR3 is TGTGCCAGCAGGAAAAACATTCAGTACTTC.